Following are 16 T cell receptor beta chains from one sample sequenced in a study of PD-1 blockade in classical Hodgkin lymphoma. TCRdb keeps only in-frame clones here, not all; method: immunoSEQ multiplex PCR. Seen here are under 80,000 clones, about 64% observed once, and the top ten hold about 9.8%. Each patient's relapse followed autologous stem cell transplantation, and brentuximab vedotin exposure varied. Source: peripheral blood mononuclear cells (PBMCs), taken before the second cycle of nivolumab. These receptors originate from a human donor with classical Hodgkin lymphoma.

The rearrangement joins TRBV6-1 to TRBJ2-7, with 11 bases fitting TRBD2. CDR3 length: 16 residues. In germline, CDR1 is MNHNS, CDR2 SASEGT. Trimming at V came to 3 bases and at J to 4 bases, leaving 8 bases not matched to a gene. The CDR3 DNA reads TGTGCCAGCAGTGAGATTTTAGCGGGAGGGCAGTACGAGCAGTACTTC. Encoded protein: CASSEILAGGQYEQYF.

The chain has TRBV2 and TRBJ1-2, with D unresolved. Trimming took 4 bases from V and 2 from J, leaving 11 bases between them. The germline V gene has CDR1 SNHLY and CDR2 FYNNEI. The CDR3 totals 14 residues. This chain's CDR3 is CASSASGSNYGYTF. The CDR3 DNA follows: TGTGCCAGCAGTGCCTCCGGGTCCAACTATGGCTACACCTTC.

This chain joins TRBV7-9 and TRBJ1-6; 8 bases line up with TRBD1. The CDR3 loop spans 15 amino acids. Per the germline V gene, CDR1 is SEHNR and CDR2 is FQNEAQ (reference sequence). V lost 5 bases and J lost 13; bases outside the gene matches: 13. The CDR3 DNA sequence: TGTGCCAGCAGCCGAGGCGGGACAGGCCTCTCGCCCCTCCACTTT. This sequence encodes CASSRGGTGLSPLHF.

CDR3 in DNA: TGCGCCAGCAGACCTGACAGTAACTATGGCTACACCTTC. Protein: CASRPDSNYGYTF. This sequence joins TRBV5-1 and TRBJ1-2, with D possibly TRBD1 on 5 matching bases. Germline V gene data show CDR1 as SGHRS and CDR2 as YFSETQ. With 5 bases removed from V and 1 base from J, the gap between germline ends came to 9 bases. The CDR3 runs to 13 residues.

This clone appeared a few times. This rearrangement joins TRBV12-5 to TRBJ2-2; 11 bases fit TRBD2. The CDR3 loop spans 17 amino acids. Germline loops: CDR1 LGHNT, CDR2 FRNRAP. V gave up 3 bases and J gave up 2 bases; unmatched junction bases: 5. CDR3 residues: CASGLDLAGGNTGELFF. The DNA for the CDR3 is TGTGCTAGTGGTTTAGATCTAGCGGGGGGCAACACCGGGGAGCTGTTTTTT.

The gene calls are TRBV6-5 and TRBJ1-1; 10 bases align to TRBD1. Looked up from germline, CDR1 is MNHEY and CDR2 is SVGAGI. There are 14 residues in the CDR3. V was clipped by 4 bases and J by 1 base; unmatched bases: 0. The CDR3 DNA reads TGTGCCAGCAGTTGGACAGGGGGGAACACTGAAGCTTTCTTT. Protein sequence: CASSWTGGNTEAFF.

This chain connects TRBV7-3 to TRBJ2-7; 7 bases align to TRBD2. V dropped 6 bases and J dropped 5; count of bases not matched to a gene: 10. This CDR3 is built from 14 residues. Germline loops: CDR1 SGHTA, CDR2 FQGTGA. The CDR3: CASSTTGTSDEQYF. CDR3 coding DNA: TGTGCCAGCAGTACAACGGGAACTAGCGACGAGCAGTACTTC.

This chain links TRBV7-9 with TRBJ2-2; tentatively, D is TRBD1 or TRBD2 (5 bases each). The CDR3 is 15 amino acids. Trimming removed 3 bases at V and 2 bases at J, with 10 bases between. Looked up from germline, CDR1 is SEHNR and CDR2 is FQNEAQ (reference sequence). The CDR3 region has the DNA TGTGCCAGCAGCTTCCGGGGCACTAACACCGGGGAGCTGTTTTTT. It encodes CASSFRGTNTGELFF.

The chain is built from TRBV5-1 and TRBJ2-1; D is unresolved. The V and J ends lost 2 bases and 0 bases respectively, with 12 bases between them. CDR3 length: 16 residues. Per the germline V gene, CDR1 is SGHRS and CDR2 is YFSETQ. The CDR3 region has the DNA TGCGCCAGCAGCTTATTTACAGTGAGCTCCTACAATGAGCAGTTCTTC. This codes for CASSLFTVSSYNEQFF.

The CDR3 region is CASSLEFRGSTEAFF. The CDR3 nucleotides read TGTGCCAGCAGCTTGGAATTTAGGGGGAGCACTGAAGCTTTCTTT. V and J are TRBV5-4 and TRBJ1-1; TRBD1 might be the D (6 bases). Germline loops: CDR1 SGHNT, CDR2 YYREEE (reference sequence). Trimming cost V 0 bases and J 4 bases, with 13 bases left between them. The CDR3 runs 15 residues.

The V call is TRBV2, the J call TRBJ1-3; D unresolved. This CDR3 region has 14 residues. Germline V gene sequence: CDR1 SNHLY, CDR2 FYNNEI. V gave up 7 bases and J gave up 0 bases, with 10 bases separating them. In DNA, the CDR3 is TGTGCCAGCATCGTGGAGTCCTCTGGAAACACCATATATTTT. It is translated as CASIVESSGNTIYF.

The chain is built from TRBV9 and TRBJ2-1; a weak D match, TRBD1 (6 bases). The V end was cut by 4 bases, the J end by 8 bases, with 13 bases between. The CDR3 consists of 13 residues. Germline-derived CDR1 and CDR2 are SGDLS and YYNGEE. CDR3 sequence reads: CASSPYQGYEQFF. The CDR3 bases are TGTGCCAGCAGCCCATATCAGGGGTATGAGCAGTTCTTC. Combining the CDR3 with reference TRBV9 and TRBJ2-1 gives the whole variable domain DSGVTQTPKHLITATGQRVTLRCSPRSGDLSVYWYQQSLDQGLQFLIQYYNGEERAKGNILERFSAQQFPDLHSELNLSSLELGDSALYFCASSPYQGYEQFFGPGTRLTVL.

Here the CDR3 DNA reads TGCAGCGTCAAGGGCGTGGGGAACACCGGGGAGCTGTTTTTT. It encodes CSVKGVGNTGELFF. The chain couples TRBV29-1 to TRBJ2-2; D is undetermined. Trimming pared 6 bases from V and 1 base from J, leaving 12 bases between. The length of the CDR3 is 14 residues. Per germline, CDR1 SQVTM and CDR2 ANQGSEA.

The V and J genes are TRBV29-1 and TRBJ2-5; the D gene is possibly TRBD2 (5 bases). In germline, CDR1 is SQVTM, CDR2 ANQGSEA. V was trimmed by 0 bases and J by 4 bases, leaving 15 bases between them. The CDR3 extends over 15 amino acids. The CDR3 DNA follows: TGCAGCGTTGAAGAAACGGTAATAGCGAGAGAGACCCAGTACTTC. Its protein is CSVEETVIARETQYF.

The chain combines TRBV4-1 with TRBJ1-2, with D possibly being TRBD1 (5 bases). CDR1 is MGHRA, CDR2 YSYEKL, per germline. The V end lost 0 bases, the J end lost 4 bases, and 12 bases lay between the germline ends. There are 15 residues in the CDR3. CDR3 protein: CASSQDELGLYGYTF. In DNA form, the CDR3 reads TGCGCCAGCAGCCAAGATGAACTGGGACTCTATGGCTACACCTTC.

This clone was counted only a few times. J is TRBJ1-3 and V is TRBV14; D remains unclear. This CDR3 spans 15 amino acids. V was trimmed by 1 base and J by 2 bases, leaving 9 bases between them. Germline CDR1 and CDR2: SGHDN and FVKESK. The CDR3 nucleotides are TGTGCCAGCAGCCAAGCCCTGGGAGCTGGAAACACCATATATTTT. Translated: CASSQALGAGNTIYF. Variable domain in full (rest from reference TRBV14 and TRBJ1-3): EAGVTQFPSHSVIEKGQTVTLRCDPISGHDNLYWYRRVMGKEIKFLLHFVKESKQDESGMPNNRFLAERTGGTYSTLKVQPAELEDSGVYFCASSQALGAGNTIYFGEGSWLTVV.